Given below is one TCR beta chain in context. No antigen is known for it. The V end was cut by 2 bases, the J end by 1 base, with 20 bases between. Germline loops: CDR1 SQVTM, CDR2 ANQGSEA. The CDR3 has 17 amino acids. This entry is derived from a study of read filtering for tumor transcriptome and immune sequencing. Study findings and constraints: RNA-seq captured clonotypes less deeply and reliably than IR-seq.

Molecular barcoded adaptors covering alpha/delta and beta/gamma chains were used on roughly 400 ng RNA. TCRdb ran MiXCR on the reads and lists one entry per CDR3 protein. This table holds over 45,000 distinct CDR3 sequences, roughly 19% found once. The V gene is TRBV29-1, the J gene TRBJ2-5; a weak D match, TRBD2 (7 bases). The sequence was obtained from a donor at least 40 years old with multiple myeloma. The sequencing sample was made of a population of CD138-negative cells sorted from bone marrow. The CDR3 DNA sequence: TGCAGCGTTGAATGTTTCGTAGAGGGGGGGTCCCAAGAGACCCAGTACTTC. This translates into CSVECFVEGGSQETQYF.